The present T cell receptor beta chain was sequenced within a study of CD4 T cells in relation to SARS-CoV-2 and coronaviruses. Study in general: PBMCs were cultured with antigen for 10 days before TCR beta sequencing. Study findings and constraints: Each donor contributed either pre-pandemic or post-infection samples, not both.

Sorted naive or memory CD4+ cells met CEF peptides for 9 to 11 days. About this clone itself: Its matching antigen is unknown.

The germline V gene has CDR1 MNHNY and CDR2 SVGAGI (reference sequence). The CDR3 spans 15 residues. V shed 2 bases and J shed 0 bases, with 8 bases lying between them. CEF-cultured naive and memory CD4+ T cell DNA got survey-level sequencing. Measured with immunoSEQ multiplex PCR; TCRdb has only the in-frame clones, and not every one. The sample lists 30,000 to 45,000 clones, 77% occurring once. The chain carries TRBV6-6 and TRBJ2-1; no clear D. This TCR came from an adult with COVID-19. The specimen sequenced was memory CD4+ T cells from PBMCs, cultured in vitro. The CDR3 DNA is TGTGCCAGCAGTTACCGTGGCCTCTCCTACAATGAGCAGTTCTTC. It translates to CASSYRGLSYNEQFF.